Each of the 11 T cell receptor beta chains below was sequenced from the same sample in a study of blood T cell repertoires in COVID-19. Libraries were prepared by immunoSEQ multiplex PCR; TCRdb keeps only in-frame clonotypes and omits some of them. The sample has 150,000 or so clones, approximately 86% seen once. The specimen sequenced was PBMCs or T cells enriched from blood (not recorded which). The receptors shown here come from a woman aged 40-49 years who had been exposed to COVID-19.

In nucleotides, the CDR3 is TGTGCCAGCAGCCTGATGGGAGGGGCCCGGGGCCTCTCCTCTGGGGCCAACGTCCTGACTTTC. Translation: CASSLMGGARGLSSGANVLTF. The chain links TRBV7-8 to TRBJ2-6; 7 bases fit TRBD2. CDR3 length equals 21 residues. V dropped 5 bases and J dropped 0; count of bases not matched to a gene: 19. Germline values: CDR1 SGHVS, CDR2 FQNEAQ.

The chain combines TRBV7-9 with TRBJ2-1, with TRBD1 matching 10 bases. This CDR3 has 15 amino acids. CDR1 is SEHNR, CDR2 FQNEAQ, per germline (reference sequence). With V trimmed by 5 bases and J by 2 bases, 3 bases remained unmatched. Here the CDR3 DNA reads TGTGCCAGCAGCCAAGGACAGGGGGCCTACAATGAGCAGTTCTTC. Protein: CASSQGQGAYNEQFF.

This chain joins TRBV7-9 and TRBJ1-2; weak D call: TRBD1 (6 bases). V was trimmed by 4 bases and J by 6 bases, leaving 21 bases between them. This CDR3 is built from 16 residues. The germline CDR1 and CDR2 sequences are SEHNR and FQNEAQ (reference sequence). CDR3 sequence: CASSWPLEQGWDGYTF. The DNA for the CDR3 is TGTGCCAGCAGCTGGCCTTTAGAACAGGGTTGGGATGGCTACACCTTC.

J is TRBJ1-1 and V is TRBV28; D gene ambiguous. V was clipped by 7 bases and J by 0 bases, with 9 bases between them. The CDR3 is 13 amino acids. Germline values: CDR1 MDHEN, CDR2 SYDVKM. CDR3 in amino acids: CASNLGMNTEAFF. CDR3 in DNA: TGTGCCAGCAACCTAGGCATGAACACTGAAGCTTTCTTT.

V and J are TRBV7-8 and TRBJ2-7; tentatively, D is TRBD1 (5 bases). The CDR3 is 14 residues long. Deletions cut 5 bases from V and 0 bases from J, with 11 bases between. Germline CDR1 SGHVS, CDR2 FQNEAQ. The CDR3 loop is CASSATGSSYEQYF. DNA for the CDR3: TGTGCCAGCAGCGCTACAGGAAGCTCCTACGAGCAGTACTTC.

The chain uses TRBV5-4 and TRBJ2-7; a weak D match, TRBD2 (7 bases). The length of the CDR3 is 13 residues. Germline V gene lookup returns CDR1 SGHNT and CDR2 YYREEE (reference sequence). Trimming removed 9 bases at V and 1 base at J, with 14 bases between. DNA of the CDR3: TGTGCCATCTCGGGGGGCGCGTCCTACGAGCAGTACTTC. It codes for CAISGGASYEQYF.

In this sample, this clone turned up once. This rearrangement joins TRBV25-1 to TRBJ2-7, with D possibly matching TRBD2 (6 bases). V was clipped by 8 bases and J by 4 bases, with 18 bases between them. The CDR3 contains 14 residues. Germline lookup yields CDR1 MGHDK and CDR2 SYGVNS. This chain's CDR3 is CASGGRTDLYEQYF. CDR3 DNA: TGTGCCAGCGGAGGGCGGACGGATCTTTACGAGCAGTACTTC.

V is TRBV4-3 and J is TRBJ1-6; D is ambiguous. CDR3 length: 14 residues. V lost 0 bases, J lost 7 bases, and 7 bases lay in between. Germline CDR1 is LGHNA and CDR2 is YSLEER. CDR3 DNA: TGCGCCAGCAGCCAAGAGAGAGGGAATTCACCCCTCCACTTT. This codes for CASSQERGNSPLHF.

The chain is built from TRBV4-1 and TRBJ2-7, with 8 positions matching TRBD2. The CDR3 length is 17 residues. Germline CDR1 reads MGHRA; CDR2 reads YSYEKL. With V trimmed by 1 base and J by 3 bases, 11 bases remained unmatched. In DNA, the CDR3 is TGCGCCAGCAGCCAAGGTCCCTACCGCGGGAGGAACTACGAGCAGTACTTC. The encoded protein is CASSQGPYRGRNYEQYF.

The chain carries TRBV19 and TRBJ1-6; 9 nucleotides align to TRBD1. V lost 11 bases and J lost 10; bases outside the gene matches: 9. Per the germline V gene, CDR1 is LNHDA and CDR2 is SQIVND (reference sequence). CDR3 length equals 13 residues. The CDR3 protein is CAVGTGRSSPLHF. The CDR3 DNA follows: TGTGCCGTGGGGACAGGGAGAAGCTCACCCCTCCACTTT.

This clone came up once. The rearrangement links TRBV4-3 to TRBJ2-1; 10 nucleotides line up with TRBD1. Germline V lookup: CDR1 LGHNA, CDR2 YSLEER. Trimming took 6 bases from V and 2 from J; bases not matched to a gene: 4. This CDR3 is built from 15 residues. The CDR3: CASRTGTGAYNEQFF. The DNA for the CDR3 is TGCGCCAGCAGAACCGGGACAGGGGCCTACAATGAGCAGTTCTTC.